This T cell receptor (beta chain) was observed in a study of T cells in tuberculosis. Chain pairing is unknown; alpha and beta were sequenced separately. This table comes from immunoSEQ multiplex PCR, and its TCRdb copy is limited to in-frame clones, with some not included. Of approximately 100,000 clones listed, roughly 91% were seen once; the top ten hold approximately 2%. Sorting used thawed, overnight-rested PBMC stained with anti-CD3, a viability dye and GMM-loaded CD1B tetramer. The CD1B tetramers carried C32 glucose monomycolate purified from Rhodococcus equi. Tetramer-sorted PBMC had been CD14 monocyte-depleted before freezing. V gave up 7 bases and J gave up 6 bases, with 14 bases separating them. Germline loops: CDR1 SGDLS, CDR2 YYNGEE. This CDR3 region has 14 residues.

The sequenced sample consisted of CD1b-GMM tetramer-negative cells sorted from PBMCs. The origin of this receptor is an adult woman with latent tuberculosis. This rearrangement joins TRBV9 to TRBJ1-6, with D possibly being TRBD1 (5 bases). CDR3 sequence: CASGTGGLNSPLHF. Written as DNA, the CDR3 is TGTGCCAGCGGCACGGGGGGTCTTAATTCACCCCTCCACTTT.